Listed here are 16 T cell receptor beta chains from one sample, sequenced in a study of blood T cell repertoires in COVID-19. Clones were sequenced by immunoSEQ multiplex PCR, and TCRdb holds only the in-frame ones, with some missing. The sample holds about 280,000 clones; about nine tenths are singletons and the top ten take around 11%. The sample comprised peripheral blood. The receptor source for this set is a woman under 40 with COVID-19, enrolled during active disease.

The count of this clone is one. The chain links TRBV3-1 (or the pseudogene TRBV3-2) to TRBJ2-7, with 7 bases fitting TRBD1. Germline CDR1 LGHDT, CDR2 YNNKEL (reference sequence). There are 12 residues in the CDR3. V gave up 2 bases and J gave up 5 bases; unmatched junction bases: 0. CDR3 residues: CASSQTGDEQYF. CDR3 bases: TGTGCCAGCAGCCAAACAGGGGACGAGCAGTACTTC.

This chain links TRBV2 with TRBJ2-7, with a weak D call TRBD2 (6 bases). This CDR3 is built from 14 residues. V was cut by 4 bases and J by 6 bases, with 16 bases left in between. CDR1 and CDR2 (germline): SNHLY, FYNNEI. The CDR3, as DNA: TGTGCCAGCAGTGGGAAGGAGGGAGTCTCCGAGCAGTACTTC. Translating it yields CASSGKEGVSEQYF.

The gene calls are TRBV5-5 and TRBJ1-5; D might be TRBD1 (5 bases). This CDR3 contains 15 residues. V shed 0 bases and J shed 5 bases, with 12 bases lying between them. Germline V gene sequence: CDR1 SGHKS, CDR2 YYEKEE (reference sequence). Here the CDR3 reads CASSLAGGSYQPQHF. In DNA form, the CDR3 reads TGTGCCAGCAGCTTGGCCGGGGGGAGTTATCAGCCCCAGCATTTT.

This clone has just one count. The V call is TRBV15, the J call TRBJ1-5; possible D gene TRBD1, 6 bases. Trimming left V 0 bases short and J 6 bases short, with 15 bases between. The length of the CDR3 is 16 residues. Germline CDR1 is LNHNV and CDR2 is YYDKDF (reference sequence). CDR3 region: CATSRDRGGASQPQHF. The CDR3, as DNA: TGTGCCACCAGCAGAGATCGGGGGGGCGCGAGTCAGCCCCAGCATTTT.

This clone was detected only once. The chain joins TRBV19 to TRBJ1-5; 8 bases line up with TRBD1. Germline lookup yields CDR1 LNHDA and CDR2 SQIVND (reference sequence). The CDR3 totals 17 residues. The V gene end was trimmed by 4 bases and the J gene end by 2 bases; junction bases not matched to a gene: 10. DNA for the CDR3: TGTGCCAGTAGTACAGGACAGGGACCGTCAGGCAATCAGCCCCAGCATTTT. It yields the protein CASSTGQGPSGNQPQHF. Drawing the rest from reference TRBV19 and TRBJ1-5, the complete variable domain is DGGITQSPKYLFRKEGQNVTLSCEQNLNHDAMYWYRQDPGQGLRLIYYSQIVNDFQKGDIAEGYSVSREKKESFPLTVTSAQKNPTAFYLCASSTGQGPSGNQPQHFGDGTRLSIL.

This chain uses TRBV28 with TRBJ2-1; TRBD2 matches at 11 bases. The J segment lost 6 bases and the V segment lost 4 bases, leaving 5 bases of the junction unmatched. This CDR3 contains 15 residues. CDR1 is MDHEN, CDR2 SYDVKM, per germline. CDR3: CASSSFSGRANEQFF. The CDR3 nucleotides are TGTGCCAGCAGTTCCTTTAGCGGGAGGGCCAATGAGCAGTTCTTC.

The V gene is TRBV7-2, the J gene TRBJ2-3, with 9 bases lining up with TRBD2. CDR3 size: 15 residues. Per the germline V gene, CDR1 is SGHTA and CDR2 is FQGNSA. V gave up 2 bases and J gave up 6 bases; unmatched junction bases: 6. The CDR3 nucleotides read TGTGCCAGCAGCTTACGCGGGAGGGCCGCCGATACGCAGTATTTT. It translates to CASSLRGRAADTQYF.

The chain employs TRBV20-1 and TRBJ2-1; 10 bases agree with TRBD2. Germline loops: CDR1 DFQATT, CDR2 SNEGSKA (reference sequence). This CDR3 is built from 15 residues. V gave up 3 bases and J gave up 7 bases; unmatched junction bases: 9. The CDR3 spells CSASPLAGVYNEQFF. In DNA form, the CDR3 reads TGCAGTGCTAGTCCCCTAGCGGGAGTATATAATGAGCAGTTCTTC.

V usage is TRBV7-6 and J usage is TRBJ2-7; unclear D gene. From germline, CDR1 is SGHVS and CDR2 FNYEAQ. This CDR3 is built from 15 residues. V was cut by 5 bases and J by 2 bases, with 16 bases left in between. The CDR3 nucleotides are TGTGCCAGCAGCCTCGACACCCACCTCACCTACGAGCAGTACTTC. This codes for CASSLDTHLTYEQYF.

The chain uses TRBV30 and TRBJ2-1; 7 bases fit TRBD2. There are 13 residues in the CDR3. The V and J ends lost 4 bases and 7 bases, in that order; junction bases with no gene match: 7. The germline gives CDR1 GTSNPN, CDR2 SVGIG (reference sequence). The CDR3 region is CAWIRLAGNEQFF. In DNA, the CDR3 is TGTGCCTGGATTCGACTAGCCGGGAATGAGCAGTTCTTC.

As DNA, the CDR3 is TGTGCCAGCAGTCCTCCGAAGACTAGCGGGAGAAAAGGTAACATTCAGTACTTC. It specifies CASSPPKTSGRKGNIQYF. This rearrangement joins TRBV2 to TRBJ2-4, with 12 bases identical to TRBD2. Unmatched junction bases numbered 15, after V lost 5 bases and J lost 7 bases. Germline V lookup: CDR1 SNHLY, CDR2 FYNNEI. The CDR3 runs to 18 residues.

The gene calls are TRBV30 and TRBJ2-1, with a weak D call TRBD2 (6 bases). Germline CDR1 reads GTSNPN; CDR2 reads SVGIG (reference sequence). The length of the CDR3 is 14 residues. V was shortened by 3 bases and J by 0 bases, with 9 bases between the two germline ends. CDR3 nucleotide sequence: TGTGCCTGGAGCCGGGGGAGCTCCTACAATGAGCAGTTCTTC. Protein: CAWSRGSSYNEQFF.

Remarks on this clone: Being one base from a much bigger clone, this may be a read error. The rearrangement joins TRBV5-5 to TRBJ2-3; TRBD2 agrees at 11 bases. This CDR3 comprises 15 residues. Germline V CDR1 and CDR2: SGHKS, YYEKEE (reference sequence). After removal of 4 bases from V and 0 bases from J, the junction contained 1 base not matched to a gene. The chain's CDR3 is CASSRTSGSTDTQYF. The CDR3 DNA is TGTGCCAGCAGCCGGACTAGCGGGAGCACAGATACGCAGTATTTT.

CDR3 residues: CASTQTGGAGNTIYF. The CDR3 nucleotides read TGTGCCAGCACCCAAACCGGGGGGGCTGGAAACACCATATATTTT. The chain links TRBV9 to TRBJ1-3, with D perhaps TRBD1 (5 bases). This CDR3 region has 15 residues. The V end was cut by 6 bases, the J end by 2 bases, with 15 bases between. From germline, CDR1 is SGDLS and CDR2 YYNGEE.

The chain uses TRBV19 and TRBJ2-2, with 10 positions matching TRBD1. V was pared by 8 bases and J by 3 bases, with 3 bases of the junction left unmatched. CDR3 size: 14 residues. Looked up from germline, CDR1 is LNHDA and CDR2 is SQIVND (reference sequence). This CDR3 reads CASRTGGDTGELFF. The CDR3 DNA reads as TGTGCCAGTCGGACAGGGGGGGACACCGGGGAGCTGTTTTTT.

This sequence joins TRBV5-1 and TRBJ2-7, with 8 nucleotides matching TRBD1. The CDR3 totals 14 residues. Germline V gene sequence: CDR1 SGHRS, CDR2 YFSETQ. V was pared by 1 base and J by 5 bases, with 5 bases of the junction left unmatched. The CDR3: CASSLTQGAHEQYF. CDR3 DNA sequence: TGCGCCAGCAGCTTGACGCAGGGGGCACACGAGCAGTACTTC.